These 16 T cell receptor beta chains originate from one sample sequenced in a study of regulatory T cells in long-lasting Graves disease. HTBI primers from iRepertoire and Arm-PCR of CDR3 regions yielded the TCR beta libraries. TCRdb re-called the multiplex PCR reads with MiXCR, one entry per CDR3 protein. This sample has under 300,000 distinct CDR3 sequences, with 18% found just once. Stated time point: newly diagnosed GD, antithyroid drugs for less than 3 months. Scientists built the TCR library using RNA that was extracted from PBMCs. The sample was also reused in another study, on T cells in Graves' hyperthyroidism and ophthalmopathy.

The material sequenced was peripheral blood mononuclear cells (PBMCs), taken at new diagnosis, from a patient treated with antithyroid drugs. The receptors were sampled from a woman younger than 45 with Graves disease.

This clonotype was seen at least ten times. The chain combines TRBV7-2 with TRBJ1-3; 8 bases fit TRBD1. CDR1 is SGHTA and CDR2 is FQGNSA in the germline V gene. The CDR3 is 15 amino acids. V shed 5 bases and J 3 bases; nucleotides not matched to a gene: 6. The DNA for the CDR3 is TGTGCCAGCAGCATCGACAGGGGATTTGGAAACACCATATATTTT. It encodes CASSIDRGFGNTIYF.

Many counts were recorded for this clonotype. V gene TRBV13 combines with J gene TRBJ1-2; weak D call: TRBD1 (5 bases). The germline V gene has CDR1 PRHDT and CDR2 FYEKMQ (reference sequence). The CDR3 covers 17 residues. Between the trimmed V and J ends, which lost 1 base and 7 bases, there was a span of 22 bases. CDR3 in DNA: TGTGCCAGCAGCTTAGTAAGGTCGAGACAGTCAATGAGTGGCTACACCTTC. As protein: CASSLVRSRQSMSGYTF.

The V and J genes are TRBV2 and TRBJ2-3; 12 nucleotides agree with TRBD2. The CDR3 sequence is 16 residues long. The V segment lost 4 bases and the J segment 4 bases; nucleotides outside the gene matches: 6. Per the germline V gene, CDR1 is SNHLY and CDR2 is FYNNEI. CDR3 DNA: TGTGCCAGCAGTGGCCTAGCGGGGGGGGTTGCAGATACGCAGTATTTT. Encoded protein: CASSGLAGGVADTQYF. The full variable domain, with the rest looked up from reference TRBV2 and TRBJ2-3, is EPEVTQTPSHQVTQMGQEVILRCVPISNHLYFYWYRQILGQKVEFLVSFYNNEISEKSEIFDDQFSVERPDGSNFTLKIRSTKLEDSAMYFCASSGLAGGVADTQYFGPGTRLTVL.

Ten or more counts support this clonotype. The rearrangement joins TRBV2 to TRBJ1-2; TRBD1 agrees at 9 bases. The CDR3 totals 12 residues. The ends lost 6 bases at V and 8 bases at J; junction bases unmatched: 4. Germline CDR1 and CDR2: SNHLY and FYNNEI. For the CDR3, the DNA is TGTGCCAGCAGCGGACAGGGGTCCGGCTACACCTTC. It yields the protein CASSGQGSGYTF.

This clonotype was detected ten times or more. This chain links TRBV7-2 with TRBJ2-2, with unresolved D. The CDR3 sequence is 12 residues long. V lost 2 bases, J lost 6 bases, and 4 bases lay in between. Germline lookup yields CDR1 SGHTA and CDR2 FQGNSA. CDR3 residues: CASSLSSGELFF. CDR3 bases: TGTGCCAGCAGCTTATCCTCCGGGGAGCTGTTTTTT.

This clonotype was seen repeatedly, ten times or more. The chain is built from TRBV18 and TRBJ1-2, with D unresolved. CDR3 length: 13 residues. V was clipped by 8 bases and J by 2 bases, with 12 bases between them. Per germline, CDR1 KGHSH and CDR2 LQKENI. The CDR3 spells CASSPSGNYGYTF. The CDR3 coding sequence is TGTGCCAGCAGCCCGAGCGGGAACTATGGCTACACCTTC. Supplemented by reference TRBV18 and TRBJ1-2, the full variable domain reads NAGVMQNPRHLVRRRGQEARLRCSPMKGHSHVYWYRQLPEEGLKFMVYLQKENIIDESGMPKERFSAEFPKEGPSILRIQQVVRGDSAAYFCASSPSGNYGYTFGSGTRLTVV.

This clonotype was counted at least ten times. The V call is TRBV28, the J call TRBJ1-1; D unclear. This CDR3 comprises 14 residues. The germline V gene encodes CDR1 MDHEN and CDR2 SYDVKM. The V end lost 3 bases, the J end lost 0 bases, and 8 bases lay between the germline ends. This chain's CDR3 is CASSFSSLNTEAFF. The CDR3 DNA is TGTGCCAGCAGTTTTTCCAGCTTGAACACTGAAGCTTTCTTT.

This clonotype has a handful of counts. This chain connects TRBV12-5 to TRBJ2-6; tentatively, D is TRBD1 (6 bases). V was trimmed by 3 bases and J by 2 bases, leaving 8 bases between them. Germline CDR1 is LGHNT and CDR2 is FRNRAP. The CDR3 has 15 residues. CDR3 sequence (DNA): TGTGCTAGTGGTTTTTGGGGGCCTGGGGCCAACGTCCTGACTTTC. Translated: CASGFWGPGANVLTF.

This clonotype was counted ten times or more. This sequence joins TRBV12-3 or TRBV12-4 and TRBJ1-2; possible D gene TRBD1, 6 bases. Trimming pared 6 bases from V and 1 base from J, leaving 12 bases between. CDR3 length: 14 residues. CDR3 bases: TGTGCCAGCAGACCGACAGGCAATAACTATGGCTACACCTTC. Translation gives CASRPTGNNYGYTF.

The chain recombines TRBV2 with TRBJ2-3; D is perhaps TRBD1 (6 bases). Trimming shortened V by 6 bases and J by 2 bases, and 15 bases separated the two germline ends. CDR1 is SNHLY, CDR2 FYNNEI, per germline. The length of the CDR3 is 15 residues. In nucleotides, the CDR3 is TGTGCCAGCAGCTTGGGCAGGACAGCCACAGATACGCAGTATTTT. Translated, it gives CASSLGRTATDTQYF.

J is TRBJ1-6 and V is TRBV7-2; 9 bases are a match to TRBD1. The CDR3 sequence is 15 residues long. Per the germline V gene, CDR1 is SGHTA and CDR2 is FQGNSA. J lost 10 bases, V lost 3 bases, and 7 bases had no gene match. The CDR3 here is CASSLDRGGESPLHF. The CDR3 nucleotides read TGTGCCAGCAGCTTGGACAGGGGTGGGGAATCACCCCTCCACTTT. Full variable domain (remainder filled in from reference TRBV7-2 and TRBJ1-6): GAGVSQSPSNKVTEKGKDVELRCDPISGHTALYWYRQSLGQGLEFLIYFQGNSAPDKSGLPSDRFSAERTGGSVSTLTIQRTQQEDSAVYLCASSLDRGGESPLHFGNGTRLTVT.

About this clonotype: This likely reflects a read error, since a far larger clone is one base away. The genes are TRBV5-1 and TRBJ1-1; 7 nucleotides line up with TRBD1. Per the germline V gene, CDR1 is SGHRS and CDR2 is YFSETQ. CDR3 size: 13 residues. CDR3 sequence reads: CVSSFPGQTEAFF. The CDR3 DNA reads as TGTGTCAGCAGCTTTCCGGGACAGACTGAAGCTTTCTTT.

This clonotype came up many times. The rearrangement links TRBV3-1 to TRBJ1-1, with D tentatively TRBD1 (5 bases). CDR1 and CDR2 (germline): LGHDT, YNNKEL (reference sequence). This CDR3 has 13 residues. V shed 2 bases and J shed 6 bases, with 10 bases lying between them. The CDR3 loop is CASSQLGGAEAFF. For the CDR3, the DNA is TGTGCCAGCAGCCAATTGGGAGGGGCTGAAGCTTTCTTT.

A word on this clonotype: One base away lies a much larger clone, so this may be a sequencing read error. The rearrangement links TRBV5-1 to TRBJ2-1; no clear D. The J call may not be correct, given that the DNA end is closer to TRBJ2-5. CDR1 is SGHRS and CDR2 is YFSETQ in the germline V gene. The CDR3 contains 14 residues. The CDR3 DNA reads as TGCGCCAGCAGCTTGACAAGGATGGTGGAGACCCAGTACTTC. Amino acid sequence: CASSLTRMVETQYF.

Many counts were recorded for this clonotype. V and J are TRBV10-3 and TRBJ1-1; 8 bases line up with TRBD1. Germline assignment: CDR1 ENHRY and CDR2 SYGVKD. V was clipped by 2 bases and J by 2 bases; unmatched bases: 1. The CDR3 extends over 14 amino acids. The CDR3 protein is CAISEDRGNTEAFF. The CDR3 DNA reads as TGTGCCATCAGTGAGGACAGGGGAAACACTGAAGCTTTCTTT.

This clonotype has at least ten counts. The rearrangement links TRBV6-1 to TRBJ1-4; D call uncertain. CDR3 length: 15 amino acids. Trimming stripped 3 bases from V and 8 bases from J, with 16 bases between. Germline V CDR1 and CDR2: MNHNS, SASEGT. The CDR3 nucleotides are TGTGCCAGCAGTGATTTAGTGGCCATTTCGGAAAAACTGTTTTTT. Amino acids: CASSDLVAISEKLFF.